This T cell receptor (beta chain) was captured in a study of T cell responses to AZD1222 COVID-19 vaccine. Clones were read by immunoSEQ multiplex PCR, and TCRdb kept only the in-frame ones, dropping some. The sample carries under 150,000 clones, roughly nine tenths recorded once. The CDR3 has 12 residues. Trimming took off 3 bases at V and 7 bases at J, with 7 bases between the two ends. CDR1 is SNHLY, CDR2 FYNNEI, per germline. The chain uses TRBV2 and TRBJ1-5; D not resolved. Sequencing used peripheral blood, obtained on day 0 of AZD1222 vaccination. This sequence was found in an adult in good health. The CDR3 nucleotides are TGTGCCAGCAGTGACCGGCGGCAGCCCCAGCATTTT. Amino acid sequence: CASSDRRQPQHF.